The rows below give T cell receptor beta chains drawn from one sample of a study of T cell clones after liver transplantation. Libraries were prepared by immunoSEQ multiplex PCR; TCRdb keeps only in-frame clonotypes and omits some of them. The sample contains fewer than 50,000 clones, 70% to 90% of which appear only once. Source: CD4+ T cells from blood, taken 24 months after liver transplant. The receptors here all came from a human patient who received a liver transplant. Some T cells may trace back to the graft donor. Each CDR3 is given with its conserved first and last residue. The D gene is left open where the match is weak. Only part of the rows carry a size: once, few, many, or a class if the clone is expanded.

D	V	size	J	DNA	CDR3
-	TRBV7-2	-	TRBJ2-7	TGTGCCAGCAGCTTAGATGGTAGGGTAACCAGTGAGCAGTACTTC	CASSLDGRVTSEQYF
-	TRBV18	-	TRBJ1-5	TGTGCCAGCTCGCAAGACAGAAATAGCAATCAGCCCCAGCATTTT	CASSQDRNSNQPQHF
-	TRBV30	-	TRBJ1-5	TGTGCCTGGAGCCTTTTCAATCAGCCCCAGCATTTT	CAWSLFNQPQHF
-	TRBV18	-	TRBJ2-2	TGTGCCAGCTCACCAACGCGGAGGGATACGAACACCGGGGAGCTGTTTTTT	CASSPTRRDTNTGELFF
TRBD1	TRBV19	-	TRBJ2-4	TGTGCCAGTAGTGGCCGGGACAGGTTAGCCAAAAACATTCAGTACTTC	CASSGRDRLAKNIQYF
-	TRBV27	-	TRBJ2-7	TGTGCCTCCCGGCAGTCCGGGGGTGAGCAGTACTTC	CASRQSGGEQYF
-	TRBV29-1	-	TRBJ2-2	TGCAGCGGCGACGAGGGGAACACCGGGGAGCTGTTTTTT	CSGDEGNTGELFF
-	TRBV7-2	-	TRBJ1-4	TGTGCCAGCAGCTTCGGTTGGGCAACTAATGAAAAACTGTTTTTT	CASSFGWATNEKLFF
-	TRBV9	-	TRBJ1-1	TGTGCCAGCAGCGTAGGTAGGGGAAGTATCAACACTGAAGCTTTCTTT	CASSVGRGSINTEAFF
-	TRBV7-2	-	TRBJ1-5	TGTGCCAGCAGCTTGGGGGGGTTTGTTCAGCCCCAGCATTTT	CASSLGGFVQPQHF
TRBD2	TRBV5-4	-	TRBJ2-5	TGTGCCAGCAGCTTGGTGCGGGGGGCAGAAGAGACCCAGTACTTC	CASSLVRGAEETQYF
-	TRBV28	-	TRBJ1-1	TGTGCCAGCGAGGCCGGGGCTATGAACACTGAAGCTTTCTTT	CASEAGAMNTEAFF
TRBD1	TRBV6-5	-	TRBJ1-5	TGTGCCAGCAGTTACCGACAGGGGAGCCAGCCCCAGCATTTT	CASSYRQGSQPQHF
-	TRBV9	-	TRBJ2-1	TGTGCCAGCAGCCCCAGCCCCCAGCACCTCAATGAGCAGTTCTTC	CASSPSPQHLNEQFF
TRBD2	TRBV5-6	-	TRBJ2-7	TGTGCCAGCAGCGCCTGGACTAGCGAGGCAGAGTACTTC	CASSAWTSEAEYF
TRBD1	TRBV9	-	TRBJ1-4	TGTGCCAGCAGCGTGACAGGGGGCCCCTTTGAAAAACTGTTTTTT	CASSVTGGPFEKLFF
TRBD1	TRBV9	-	TRBJ1-5	TGTGCCAGCAGCCCCAACCCAGGGGGCAGTCAGCCCCAGCATTTT	CASSPNPGGSQPQHF
-	TRBV18	-	TRBJ1-1	TGTGCCAGCTCAATTCCGGGACACAAGAACACTGAAGCTTTCTTT	CASSIPGHKNTEAFF
TRBD1	TRBV30	-	TRBJ2-2	TGTGCCTGGAGTCACGGACAGGGGATAACCGGGGAGCTGTTTTTT	CAWSHGQGITGELFF
TRBD1	TRBV5-4	-	TRBJ2-3	TGTGCCAGCAGCTTGGGCGGACAGGGGTTCTTCACAGATACGCAGTATTTT	CASSLGGQGFFTDTQYF
-	TRBV6-5	-	TRBJ2-7	TGTGCCAGCAGTTCGCCCCGGCGGGAGCAGTACTTC	CASSSPRREQYF
TRBD1	TRBV4-1	-	TRBJ1-4	TGCGCCAGCAGCCACGTGGACAGGCTTAATGAAAAACTGTTTTTT	CASSHVDRLNEKLFF
-	TRBV11-3	-	TRBJ1-6	TGTGCCAGCAGCTTAGAGGATAATTCACCCCTCCACTTT	CASSLEDNSPLHF
TRBD1	TRBV5-4	-	TRBJ2-5	TGTGCCAGCAGCCCCGGGACAGCACAAGAGACCCAGTACTTC	CASSPGTAQETQYF
TRBD2	TRBV19	-	TRBJ2-3	TGTGCCAGTAGTAGGCAAGCGGGGCTTAGGGATACGCAGTATTTT	CASSRQAGLRDTQYF
-	TRBV20-1	-	TRBJ1-1	TGCAGTGCTCTCGACAGCACTGAAGCTTTCTTT	CSALDSTEAFF
-	TRBV7-9	few	TRBJ1-5	TGTGCCAGCAGCTTAGGACAGAGCAATCAGCCCCAGCATTTT	CASSLGQSNQPQHF
TRBD1	TRBV14	-	TRBJ2-5	TGTGCCAGCAGCCTCCTGGGACAGACGGCCGGAGAGACCCAGTACTTC	CASSLLGQTAGETQYF
-	TRBV11-3	-	TRBJ1-3	TGTGCCAGCAGCTTATCCGGGCGAGGTACCATATATTTT	CASSLSGRGTIYF
TRBD1	TRBV7-9	-	TRBJ1-4	TGTGCCAGCAGCGATAGACAGGGTGGGGAAAAACTGTTTTTT	CASSDRQGGEKLFF
-	TRBV14	once	TRBJ1-3	TGTGCCAGCAGCTATCTAGGGATTTCTGGAAACACCATATATTTT	CASSYLGISGNTIYF
-	TRBV7-9	-	TRBJ1-6	TGTGCCAGCAGCTTATACCCCCCCCGGTCACCCCTCCACTTT	CASSLYPPRSPLHF
TRBD1	TRBV27	-	TRBJ2-1	TGTGCCAGCAGTACAACAGGGGGAGATGAGCAGTTCTTC	CASSTTGGDEQFF
TRBD1	TRBV10-2	-	TRBJ1-6	TGCGCCAGCAGTGATCCGGACAGGGGATATAATTCACCCCTCCACTTT	CASSDPDRGYNSPLHF
-	TRBV15	-	TRBJ1-4	TGTGCCACCAGCCCAGGATCGAATGAAAAACTGTTTTTT	CATSPGSNEKLFF
-	TRBV6-5	once	TRBJ2-2	TGTGCCACCGACAGACCCACCGGGGAGCTGTTTTTT	CATDRPTGELFF
-	TRBV7-6	-	TRBJ1-3	TGTGCCAGCAGCTTAGTTATCCTGGGAGTAGGGTCTGGAAACACCATATATTTT	CASSLVILGVGSGNTIYF
TRBD1	TRBV7-9	-	TRBJ2-2	TGTGCCAGCAGCTTCTCAGGGGGCGGGACCGGGGAGCTGTTTTTT	CASSFSGGGTGELFF
-	TRBV7-8	few	TRBJ1-2	TGTGCCAGCAGCTCTCGTTTAGCTAACTATGGCTACACCTTC	CASSSRLANYGYTF
-	TRBV7-2	-	TRBJ1-2	TGTGCCAGCAAACTGCCGGGGGCAAACTATGGCTACACCTTC	CASKLPGANYGYTF
-	TRBV7-6	-	TRBJ2-3	TGTGCCAGCAGGGATAACACAGATACGCAGTATTTT	CASRDNTDTQYF
TRBD1	TRBV27	-	TRBJ2-2	TGTGCCAGCAGTTGGGGACAGGGTACCGGGGAGCTGTTTTTT	CASSWGQGTGELFF
TRBD2	TRBV18	-	TRBJ2-3	TGTGCCAGCTCACAAGGGACTAGCGGGAGTGAGACAGATACGCAGTATTTT	CASSQGTSGSETDTQYF
-	TRBV21-1	-	TRBJ2-3	TGTGCCAGCAGTTTAGCGGGAGGGGGAGATACGCAGTATTTT	CASSLAGGGDTQYF
-	TRBV29-1	-	TRBJ2-1	TGCAGCGTTGAAGGAGCGGGCGGGAATGAGCAGTTCTTC	CSVEGAGGNEQFF
-	TRBV7-3	few	TRBJ2-7	TGTGCCAGCAGCTTATCCCAGGGATCCTACGAGCAGTACTTC	CASSLSQGSYEQYF
TRBD1	TRBV7-2	-	TRBJ1-2	TGTGCCAGCAGCGAACCGGGACAGATCAACTATGGCTACACCTTC	CASSEPGQINYGYTF
TRBD1	TRBV5-6	-	TRBJ1-2	TGTGCCAGCAGCGTGGGACAGGGGGCGCTGGGCTACACCTTC	CASSVGQGALGYTF
TRBD1	TRBV5-1	-	TRBJ1-4	TGCGCCAGCAGCTACACAGGGGGCAATGAAAAACTGTTTTTT	CASSYTGGNEKLFF
-	TRBV4-2	-	TRBJ2-7	TGTGCCAGCAGCCAAGTAGAGGGGGGTCTGAACGAGCAGTACTTC	CASSQVEGGLNEQYF
-	TRBV19	few	TRBJ2-3	TGTGCCAGTAAGGGCGGGACCGATACGCAGTATTTT	CASKGGTDTQYF
-	TRBV29-1	-	TRBJ1-3	TGCAGCGTGCTGGGACCTGGAAACACCATATATTTT	CSVLGPGNTIYF
-	TRBV7-9	-	TRBJ1-6	TGTGCCAGCAGGCCCGTGGGTAGCTCCTATAATTCACCCCTCCACTTT	CASRPVGSSYNSPLHF
-	TRBV10-3	-	TRBJ1-4	TGTGCCGCCCGAGCTGGGACAACTAATGAAAAACTGTTTTTT	CAARAGTTNEKLFF
TRBD1	TRBV19	-	TRBJ1-2	TGTGCCAGTACGACAGGGGGATCTTTGGGCTACACCTTC	CASTTGGSLGYTF